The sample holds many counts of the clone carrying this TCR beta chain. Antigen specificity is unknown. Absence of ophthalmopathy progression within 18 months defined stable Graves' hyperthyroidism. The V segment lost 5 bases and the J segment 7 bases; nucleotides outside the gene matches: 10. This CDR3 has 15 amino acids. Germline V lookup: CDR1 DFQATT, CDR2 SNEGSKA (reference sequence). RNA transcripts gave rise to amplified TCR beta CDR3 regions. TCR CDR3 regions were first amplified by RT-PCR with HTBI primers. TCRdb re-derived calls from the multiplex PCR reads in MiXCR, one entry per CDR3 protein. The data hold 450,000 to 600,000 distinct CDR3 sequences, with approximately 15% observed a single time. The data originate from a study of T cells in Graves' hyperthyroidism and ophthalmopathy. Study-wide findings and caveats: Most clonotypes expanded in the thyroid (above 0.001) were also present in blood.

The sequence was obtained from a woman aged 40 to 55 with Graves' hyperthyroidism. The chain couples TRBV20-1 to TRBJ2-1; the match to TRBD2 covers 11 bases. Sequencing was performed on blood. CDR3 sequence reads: CSAQDTSGRGNEQFF. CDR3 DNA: TGCAGTGCTCAGGATACTAGCGGGAGAGGAAATGAGCAGTTCTTC.